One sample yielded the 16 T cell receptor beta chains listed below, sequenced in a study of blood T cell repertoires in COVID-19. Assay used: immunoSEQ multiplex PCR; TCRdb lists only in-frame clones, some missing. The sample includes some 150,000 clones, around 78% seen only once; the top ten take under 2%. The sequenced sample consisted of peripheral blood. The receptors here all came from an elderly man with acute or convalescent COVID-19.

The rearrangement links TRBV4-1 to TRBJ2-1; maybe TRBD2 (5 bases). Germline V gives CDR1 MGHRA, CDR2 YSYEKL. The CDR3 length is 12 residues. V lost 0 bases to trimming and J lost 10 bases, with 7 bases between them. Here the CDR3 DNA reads TGCGCCAGCAGCCAAGAATCGGGAGAGCAGTTCTTC. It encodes CASSQESGEQFF.

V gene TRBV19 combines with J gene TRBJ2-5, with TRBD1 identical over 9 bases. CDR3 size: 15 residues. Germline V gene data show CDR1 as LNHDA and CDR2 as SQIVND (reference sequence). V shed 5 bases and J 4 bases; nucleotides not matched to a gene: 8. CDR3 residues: CASSSSTGGRETQYF. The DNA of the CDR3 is TGTGCCAGTAGTTCTTCGACAGGGGGGCGAGAGACCCAGTACTTC.

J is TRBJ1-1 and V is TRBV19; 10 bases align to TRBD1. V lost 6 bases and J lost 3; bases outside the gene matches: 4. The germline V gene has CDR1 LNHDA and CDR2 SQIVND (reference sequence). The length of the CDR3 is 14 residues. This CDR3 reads CASRPDRGDTEAFF. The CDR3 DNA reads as TGTGCCAGTAGGCCGGACAGGGGGGACACTGAAGCTTTCTTT.

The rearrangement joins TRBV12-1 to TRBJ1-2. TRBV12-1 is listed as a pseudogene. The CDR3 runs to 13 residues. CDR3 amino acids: CASSLGGYYGYTF. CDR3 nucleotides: TGTGCCAGCAGCTTGGGGGGGTACTATGGCTACACCTTC.

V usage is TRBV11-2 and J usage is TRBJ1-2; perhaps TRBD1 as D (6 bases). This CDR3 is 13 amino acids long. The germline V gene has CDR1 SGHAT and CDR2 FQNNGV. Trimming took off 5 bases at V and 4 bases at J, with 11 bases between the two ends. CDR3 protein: CASSPGEGYGYTF. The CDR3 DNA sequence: TGTGCCAGCAGCCCAGGGGAAGGCTATGGCTACACCTTC.

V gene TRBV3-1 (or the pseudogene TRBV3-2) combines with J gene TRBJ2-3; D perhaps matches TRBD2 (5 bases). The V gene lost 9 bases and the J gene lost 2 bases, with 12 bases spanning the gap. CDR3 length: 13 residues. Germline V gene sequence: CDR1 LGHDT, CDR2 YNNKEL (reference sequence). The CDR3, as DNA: TGTGCCAGTAGGCCAGCGGCCACAGATACGCAGTATTTT. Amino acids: CASRPAATDTQYF.

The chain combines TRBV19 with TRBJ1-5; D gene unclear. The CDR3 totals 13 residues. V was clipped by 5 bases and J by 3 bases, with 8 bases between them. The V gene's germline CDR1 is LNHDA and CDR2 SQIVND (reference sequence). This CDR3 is CASSDTSNQPQHF. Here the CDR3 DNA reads TGTGCCAGTAGTGACACGTCCAATCAGCCCCAGCATTTT.

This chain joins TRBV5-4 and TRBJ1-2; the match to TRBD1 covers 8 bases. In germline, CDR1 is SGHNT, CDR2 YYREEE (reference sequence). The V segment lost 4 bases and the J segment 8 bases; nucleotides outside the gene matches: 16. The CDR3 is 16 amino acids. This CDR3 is CASSLPGQGLQEGYTF. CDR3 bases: TGTGCCAGCAGCCTCCCCGGACAGGGACTCCAGGAGGGCTACACCTTC.

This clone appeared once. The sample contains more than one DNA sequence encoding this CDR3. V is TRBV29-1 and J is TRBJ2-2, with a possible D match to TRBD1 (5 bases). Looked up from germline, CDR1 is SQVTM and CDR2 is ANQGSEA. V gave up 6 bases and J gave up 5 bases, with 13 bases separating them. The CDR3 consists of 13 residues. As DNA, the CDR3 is TGCAGCGTAGGGCAGGGTCGAACCGGGGAGCTGTTTTTT. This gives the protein CSVGQGRTGELFF.

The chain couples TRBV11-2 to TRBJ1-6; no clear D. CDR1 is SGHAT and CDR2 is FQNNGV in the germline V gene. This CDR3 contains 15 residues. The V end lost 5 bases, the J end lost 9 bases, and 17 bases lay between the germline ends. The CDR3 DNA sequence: TGTGCCAGCAGCCCAGAAGGTTTCGCGGGTTCACCCCTCCACTTT. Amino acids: CASSPEGFAGSPLHF.

The CDR3 sequence: CDFMEGASNSPLHF. CDR3 DNA: TGTGATTTTATGGAGGGGGCTTCTAATTCACCCCTCCACTTT. This chain joins TRBV19 and TRBJ1-6, with 7 positions matching TRBD1. The CDR3 is 14 residues long. Germline-derived CDR1 and CDR2 are LNHDA and SQIVND (reference sequence).

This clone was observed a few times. The CDR3 bases are TGTGCCAGCAGTCCCGGACAGGGCGAGTCTGAAGCTTTCTTT. It encodes CASSPGQGESEAFF. The chain couples TRBV11-3 to TRBJ1-1, with 8 nucleotides matching TRBD1. Trimming removed 6 bases from V and 6 bases from J; junction bases left unmatched: 9. This CDR3 region has 14 residues. CDR1 and CDR2 from the germline V gene are SGHNT and YENEEA.

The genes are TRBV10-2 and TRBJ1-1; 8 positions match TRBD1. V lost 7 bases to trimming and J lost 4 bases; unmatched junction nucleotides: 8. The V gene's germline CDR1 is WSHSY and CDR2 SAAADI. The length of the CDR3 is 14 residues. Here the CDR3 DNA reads TGCGCCAGCAAAGGACAGGGACCGAGCACTGAAGCTTTCTTT. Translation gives CASKGQGPSTEAFF.

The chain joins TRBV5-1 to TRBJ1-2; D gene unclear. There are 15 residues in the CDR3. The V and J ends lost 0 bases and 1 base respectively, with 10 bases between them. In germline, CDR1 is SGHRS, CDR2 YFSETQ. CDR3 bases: TGCGCCAGCAGCTTGGACAGTTCACTTAACTATGGCTACACCTTC. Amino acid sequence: CASSLDSSLNYGYTF.

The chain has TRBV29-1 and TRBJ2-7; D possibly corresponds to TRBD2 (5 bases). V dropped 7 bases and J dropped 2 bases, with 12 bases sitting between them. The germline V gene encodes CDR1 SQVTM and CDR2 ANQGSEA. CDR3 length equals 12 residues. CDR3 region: CSALVGTYEQYF. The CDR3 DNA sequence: TGCAGCGCTTTGGTCGGGACCTACGAGCAGTACTTC.

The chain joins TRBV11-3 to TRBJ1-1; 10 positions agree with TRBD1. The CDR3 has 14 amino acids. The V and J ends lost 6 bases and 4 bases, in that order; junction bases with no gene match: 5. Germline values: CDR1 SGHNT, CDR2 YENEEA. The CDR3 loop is CASRRTGGGTEAFF. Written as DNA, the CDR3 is TGTGCCAGCAGGAGGACAGGGGGGGGCACTGAAGCTTTCTTT.